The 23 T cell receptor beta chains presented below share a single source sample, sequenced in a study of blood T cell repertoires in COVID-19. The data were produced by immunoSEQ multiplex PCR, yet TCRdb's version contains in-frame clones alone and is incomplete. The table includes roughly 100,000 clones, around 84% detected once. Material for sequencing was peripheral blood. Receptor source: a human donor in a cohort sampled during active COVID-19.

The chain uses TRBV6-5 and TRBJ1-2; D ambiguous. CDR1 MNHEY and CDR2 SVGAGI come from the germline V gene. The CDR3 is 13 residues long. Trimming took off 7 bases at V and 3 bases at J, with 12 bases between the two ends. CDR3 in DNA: TGTGCCAGCATCAAGCCCGGGGACTATGGCTACACCTTC. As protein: CASIKPGDYGYTF.

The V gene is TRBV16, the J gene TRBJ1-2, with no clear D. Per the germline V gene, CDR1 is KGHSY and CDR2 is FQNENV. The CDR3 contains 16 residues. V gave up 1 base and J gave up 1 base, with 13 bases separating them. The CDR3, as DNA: TGTGCCAGCAGCCAATATGGGCCAGCAAATAACTATGGCTACACCTTC. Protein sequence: CASSQYGPANNYGYTF.

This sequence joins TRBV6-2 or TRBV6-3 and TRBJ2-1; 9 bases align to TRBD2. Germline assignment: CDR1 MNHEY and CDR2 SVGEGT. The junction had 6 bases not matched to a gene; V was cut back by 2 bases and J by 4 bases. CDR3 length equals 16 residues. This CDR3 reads CASSYPSGGTYNEQFF. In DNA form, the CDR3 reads TGTGCCAGCAGTTACCCCAGCGGGGGGACTTACAATGAGCAGTTCTTC.

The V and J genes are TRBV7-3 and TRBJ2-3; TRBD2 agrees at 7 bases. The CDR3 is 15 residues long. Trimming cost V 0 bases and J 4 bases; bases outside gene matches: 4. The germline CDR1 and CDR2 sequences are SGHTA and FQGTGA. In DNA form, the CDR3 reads TGTGCCAGCAGCTTAACAGCGGGGAGGGCAGATACGCAGTATTTT. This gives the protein CASSLTAGRADTQYF.

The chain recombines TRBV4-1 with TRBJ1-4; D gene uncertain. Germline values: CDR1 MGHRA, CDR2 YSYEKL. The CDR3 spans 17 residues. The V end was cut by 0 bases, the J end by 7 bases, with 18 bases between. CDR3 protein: CASSQESTPVGSEKLFF. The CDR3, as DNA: TGCGCCAGCAGCCAAGAATCGACACCAGTCGGGAGTGAAAAACTGTTTTTT.

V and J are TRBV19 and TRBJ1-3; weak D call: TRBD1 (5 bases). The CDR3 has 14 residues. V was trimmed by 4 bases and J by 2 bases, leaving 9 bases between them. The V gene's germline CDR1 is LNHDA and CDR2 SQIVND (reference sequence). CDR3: CASSKAGTGNTIYF. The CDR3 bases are TGTGCCAGTAGTAAGGCAGGGACTGGAAACACCATATATTTT.

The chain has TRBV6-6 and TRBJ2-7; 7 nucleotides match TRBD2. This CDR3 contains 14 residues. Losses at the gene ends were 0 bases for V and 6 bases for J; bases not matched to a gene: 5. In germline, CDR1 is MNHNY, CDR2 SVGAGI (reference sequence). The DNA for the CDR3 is TGTGCCAGCAGTTACTCGGCGGGGGTAGCCGAGCAGTACTTC. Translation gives CASSYSAGVAEQYF.

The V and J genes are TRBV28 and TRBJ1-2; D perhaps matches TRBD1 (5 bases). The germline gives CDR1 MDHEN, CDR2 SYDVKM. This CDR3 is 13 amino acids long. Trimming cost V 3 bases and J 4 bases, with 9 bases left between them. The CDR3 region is CASSFWGVYGYTF. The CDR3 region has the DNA TGTGCCAGCAGTTTCTGGGGGGTCTATGGCTACACCTTC.

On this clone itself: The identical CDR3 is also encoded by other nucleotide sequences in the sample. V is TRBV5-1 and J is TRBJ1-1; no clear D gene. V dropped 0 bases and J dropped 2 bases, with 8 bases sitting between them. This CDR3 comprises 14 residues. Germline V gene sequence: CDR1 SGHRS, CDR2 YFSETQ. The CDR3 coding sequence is TGCGCCAGCAGCTTGGTTCCTGGCAACACTGAAGCTTTCTTT. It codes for CASSLVPGNTEAFF.

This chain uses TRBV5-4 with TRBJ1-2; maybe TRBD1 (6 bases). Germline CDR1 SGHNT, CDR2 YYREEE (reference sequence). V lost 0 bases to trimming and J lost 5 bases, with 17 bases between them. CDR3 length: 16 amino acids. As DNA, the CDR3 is TGTGCCAGCAGCTTGGGCCTTCCAAGGGGGGGATATGGCTACACCTTC. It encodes CASSLGLPRGGYGYTF. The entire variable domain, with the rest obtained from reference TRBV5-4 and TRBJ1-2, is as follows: ETGVTQSPTHLIKTRGQQVTLRCSSQSGHNTVSWYQQALGQGPQFIFQYYREEENGRGNFPPRFSGLQFPNYSSELNVNALELDDSALYLCASSLGLPRGGYGYTFGSGTRLTVV.

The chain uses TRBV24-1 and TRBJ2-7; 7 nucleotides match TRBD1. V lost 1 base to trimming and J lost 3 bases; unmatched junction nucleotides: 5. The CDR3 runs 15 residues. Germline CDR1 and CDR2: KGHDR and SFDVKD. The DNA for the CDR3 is TGTGCCACCAGTGATTTCCGGACAGGTAACTACGAGCAGTACTTC. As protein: CATSDFRTGNYEQYF.

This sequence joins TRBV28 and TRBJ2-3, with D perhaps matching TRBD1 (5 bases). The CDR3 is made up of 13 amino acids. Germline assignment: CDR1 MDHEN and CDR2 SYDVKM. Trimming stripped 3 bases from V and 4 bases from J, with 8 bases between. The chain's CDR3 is CASSLGPPDTQYF. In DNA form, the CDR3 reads TGTGCCAGCAGTTTGGGGCCTCCAGATACGCAGTATTTT.

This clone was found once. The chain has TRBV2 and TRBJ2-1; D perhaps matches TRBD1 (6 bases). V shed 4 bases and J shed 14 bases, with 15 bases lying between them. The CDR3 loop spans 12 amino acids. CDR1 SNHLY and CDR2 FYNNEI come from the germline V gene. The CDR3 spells CASSVQGSAKFF. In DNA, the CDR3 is TGTGCCAGCAGTGTACAGGGAAGTGCAAAGTTCTTC.

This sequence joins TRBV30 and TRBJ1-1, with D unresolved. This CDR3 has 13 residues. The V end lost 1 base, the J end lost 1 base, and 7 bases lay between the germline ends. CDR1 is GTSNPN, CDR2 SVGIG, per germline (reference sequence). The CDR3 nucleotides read TGTGCCTGGAGTGATATGGCGAACACTGAAGCTTTCTTT. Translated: CAWSDMANTEAFF.

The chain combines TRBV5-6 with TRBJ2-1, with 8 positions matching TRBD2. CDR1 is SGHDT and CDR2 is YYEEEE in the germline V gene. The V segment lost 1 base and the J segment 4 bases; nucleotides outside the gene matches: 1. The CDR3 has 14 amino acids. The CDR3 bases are TGTGCCAGCAGCTTGAGACTAGCGTACAATGAGCAGTTCTTC. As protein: CASSLRLAYNEQFF.

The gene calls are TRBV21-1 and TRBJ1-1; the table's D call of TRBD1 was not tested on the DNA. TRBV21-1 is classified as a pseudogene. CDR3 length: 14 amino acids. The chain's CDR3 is CASSIGDNPTEAFF. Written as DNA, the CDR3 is TGTGCCAGCAGCATAGGGGACAACCCCACTGAAGCTTTCTTT.

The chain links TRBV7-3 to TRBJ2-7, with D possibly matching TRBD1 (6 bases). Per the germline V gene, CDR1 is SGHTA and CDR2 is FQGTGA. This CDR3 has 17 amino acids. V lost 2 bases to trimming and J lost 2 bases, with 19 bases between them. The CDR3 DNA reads TGTGCCAGCAGCTTACCGCGACGCCCAGGGGCCCCCTACGAGCAGTACTTC. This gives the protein CASSLPRRPGAPYEQYF.

CDR3 protein: CASSPRESTDTQYF. The CDR3 DNA reads TGTGCCAGCAGTCCACGGGAAAGCACAGATACGCAGTATTTT. The chain joins TRBV7-8 to TRBJ2-3; possibly TRBD2 for D (5 bases). The CDR3 sequence is 14 residues long. CDR1 is SGHVS and CDR2 is FQNEAQ in the germline V gene. V was pared by 6 bases and J by 0 bases, with 10 bases between.

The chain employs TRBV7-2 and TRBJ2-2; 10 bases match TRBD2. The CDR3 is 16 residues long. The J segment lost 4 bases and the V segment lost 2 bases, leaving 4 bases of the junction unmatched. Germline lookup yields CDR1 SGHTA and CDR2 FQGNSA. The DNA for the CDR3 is TGTGCCAGCAGCTTACTAGCGGGGGTCCTCACCGGGGAGCTGTTTTTT. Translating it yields CASSLLAGVLTGELFF.

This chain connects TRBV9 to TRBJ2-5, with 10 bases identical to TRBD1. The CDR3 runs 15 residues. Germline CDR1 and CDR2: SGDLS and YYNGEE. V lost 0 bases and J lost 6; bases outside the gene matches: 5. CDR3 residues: CASSVEDRGMKTQYF. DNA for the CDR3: TGTGCCAGCAGCGTAGAGGACAGGGGGATGAAGACCCAGTACTTC.

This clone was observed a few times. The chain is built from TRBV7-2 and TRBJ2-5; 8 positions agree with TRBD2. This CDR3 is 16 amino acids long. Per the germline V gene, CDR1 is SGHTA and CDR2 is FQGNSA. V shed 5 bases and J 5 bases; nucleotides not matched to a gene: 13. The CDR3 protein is CASSPRGSGGVETQYF. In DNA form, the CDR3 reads TGTGCCAGCAGCCCCCGGGGGAGCGGGGGTGTCGAGACCCAGTACTTC.

CDR3 protein: CASSSLLVYRRGMNTEAFF. CDR3 DNA sequence: TGTGCCAGCAGCTCCCTTTTAGTCTACAGGCGCGGAATGAACACTGAAGCTTTCTTT. The V gene is TRBV7-9, the J gene TRBJ1-1, with a tentative D call TRBD1 (5 bases). This CDR3 comprises 19 residues. Germline values: CDR1 SEHNR, CDR2 FQNEAQ (reference sequence). V lost 4 bases to trimming and J lost 0 bases, with 24 bases between them.

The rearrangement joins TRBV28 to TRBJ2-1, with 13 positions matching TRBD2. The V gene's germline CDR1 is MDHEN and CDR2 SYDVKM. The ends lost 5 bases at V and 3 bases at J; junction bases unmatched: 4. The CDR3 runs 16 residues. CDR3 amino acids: CASSGGLAGYYNEQFF. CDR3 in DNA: TGTGCCAGCAGTGGGGGACTAGCGGGGTACTACAATGAGCAGTTCTTC.